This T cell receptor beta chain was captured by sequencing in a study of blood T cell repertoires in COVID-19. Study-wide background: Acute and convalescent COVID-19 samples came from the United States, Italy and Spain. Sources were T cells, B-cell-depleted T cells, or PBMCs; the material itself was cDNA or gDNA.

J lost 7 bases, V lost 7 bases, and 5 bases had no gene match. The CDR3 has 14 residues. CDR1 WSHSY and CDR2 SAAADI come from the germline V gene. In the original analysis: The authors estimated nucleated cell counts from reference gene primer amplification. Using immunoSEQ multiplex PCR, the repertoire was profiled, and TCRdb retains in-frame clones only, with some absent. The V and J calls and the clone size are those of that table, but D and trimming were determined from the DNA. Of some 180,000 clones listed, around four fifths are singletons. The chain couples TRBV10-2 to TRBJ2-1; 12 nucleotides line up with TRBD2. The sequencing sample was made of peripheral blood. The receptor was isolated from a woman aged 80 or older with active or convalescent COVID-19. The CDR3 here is CASTLAGGLNEQFF. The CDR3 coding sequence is TGCGCCAGCACCCTAGCGGGGGGGCTTAATGAGCAGTTCTTC.